This entry lists 13 T cell receptor beta chains sequenced from one sample in a study of T cells in women clearing cervical HPV infection. Produced via immunoSEQ multiplex PCR; TCRdb's table is partial and in-frame only. The repertoire table contains under 45,000 clones. What was sequenced was blood buffy coat. The receptors shown here come from a woman between 18 and 70 years old with a cervical HPV16 infection that either progressed to CIN3+ or cleared (not recorded which).

About this clone itself: The CDR3 extends 3 residues past the end of the read, so its final part is completed from the germline J gene. The V and J genes are TRBV20-1 and TRBJ1-2; D is perhaps TRBD1 (6 bases). Germline assignment: CDR1 DFQATT and CDR2 SNEGSKA (reference sequence). The V gene lost 1 base and the J gene lost 1 base, with 16 bases spanning the gap. This CDR3 comprises 16 residues. The CDR3 spells CSARGEGGARNYGYTF. Partial CDR3 DNA: TGCAGTGCTAGAGGCGAGGGGGGGGCCCGTAACTATGGC.

Of note for this clone: Read sequence stops 3 residues before the CDR3 end, and the germline J gene provides the missing end. The genes are TRBV7-9 and TRBJ2-2, with 10 bases lining up with TRBD1. The CDR3 contains 15 residues. V gave up 5 bases and J gave up 5 bases; unmatched junction bases: 5. Germline-derived CDR1 and CDR2 are SEHNR and FQNEAQ (reference sequence). The chain's CDR3 is CASSHRQGATGELFF. The CDR3 DNA, read in part, is TGTGCCAGCAGCCACAGACAGGGGGCAACCGGGGAG. Supplemented by reference TRBV7-9 and TRBJ2-2, the full variable domain reads DTGVSQNPRHKITKRGQNVTFRCDPISEHNRLYWYRQTLGQGPEFLTYFQNEAQLEKSRLLSDRFSAERPKGSFSTLEIQRTEQGDSAMYLCASSHRQGATGELFFGEGSRLTVL.

This clone is labeled medium-sized based on frequency. Coverage ceases 3 residues before the CDR3 finishes, and the germline J gene fills in the end. V is TRBV20-1 and J is TRBJ2-4; 11 nucleotides match TRBD2. Trimming at V came to 5 bases and at J to 0 bases, leaving 6 bases not matched to a gene. The CDR3 has 16 amino acids. Germline lookup yields CDR1 DFQATT and CDR2 SNEGSKA (reference sequence). The DNA read from the CDR3 is TGCAGTGCTTCTGGGACTAGCGGACTAGCCAAAAACATT. Translating it yields CSASGTSGLAKNI. The full CDR3 reads CSASGTSGLAKNIQYF.

On this clone: The CDR3 end lies 3 residues beyond the end of the read and is filled in from the germline J gene. This rearrangement joins TRBV29-1 to TRBJ1-1, with a tentative D call TRBD1 (6 bases). Trimming shortened V by 1 base and J by 6 bases, and 12 bases separated the two germline ends. Germline CDR1 reads SQVTM; CDR2 reads ANQGSEA. CDR3 length: 13 residues. CDR3 loop: CSVEVRGAPEAFF. The CDR3 bases that were read are TGCAGCGTTGAAGTACGGGGGGCCCCTGAA.

In regard to this clone: The read stops 3 residues short of the end of the CDR3; the missing end is completed from the germline J gene. The chain joins TRBV5-4 to TRBJ2-5, with 10 bases lining up with TRBD1. The V and J ends lost 0 bases and 5 bases, in that order; junction bases with no gene match: 7. Germline lookup yields CDR1 SGHNT and CDR2 YYREEE (reference sequence). The length of the CDR3 is 16 residues. The covered CDR3 bases are TGTGCCAGCAGCTTGGATGGGACAGGGGAGGCGGAGACC. This gives the protein CASSLDGTGEAET. The full CDR3 reads CASSLDGTGEAETQYF.

Comments on this clone: The read falls 3 residues short of the CDR3 end, and the missing part is taken from the germline J gene. This sequence joins TRBV5-1 and TRBJ1-1; D is undetermined. This CDR3 is built from 13 residues. The germline V gene encodes CDR1 SGHRS and CDR2 YFSETQ. CDR3 DNA, as far as it was read: TGCGCCAGCAGCTTGGAGGCGGGGTTGGGG. This gives the protein CASSLEAGLG. The entire CDR3 protein is CASSLEAGLGAFF. The full variable domain, completed using reference TRBV5-1 and TRBJ1-1, is KAGVTQTPRYLIKTRGQQVTLSCSPISGHRSVSWYQQTPGQGLQFLFEYFSETQRNKGNFPGRFSGRQFSNSRSEMNVSTLELGDSALYLCASSLEAGLGAFFGQGTRLTVV.

CDR3 protein: CAISPLAGGTGNEQFF. Partial CDR3 DNA: TGTGCCATCAGCCCTTTAGCGGGAGGTACAGGCAATGAG. The chain joins TRBV10-3 to TRBJ2-1; 10 bases map to TRBD2. The CDR3 is cut off 3 residues early in the read; its end comes from the germline J gene. Germline V gene lookup returns CDR1 ENHRY and CDR2 SYGVKD. Unmatched junction bases numbered 11, after V lost 6 bases and J lost 6 bases. The length of the CDR3 is 16 residues.

In regard to this clone: The read falls 3 residues short of the CDR3 end, and the missing part is taken from the germline J gene. This chain connects TRBV29-1 to TRBJ2-2; 12 positions agree with TRBD1. CDR3 length: 14 residues. Germline CDR1 is SQVTM and CDR2 is ANQGSEA. The V and J ends lost 5 bases and 6 bases, in that order; junction bases with no gene match: 4. The CDR3 bases that were read are TGCAGCGTTTGGGGACAGGGGGCCGCCGGGGAG. This translates into CSVWGQGAAGE. The whole CDR3 reads CSVWGQGAAGELFF.

The sequenced part of the CDR3 DNA is TGTGCCAGCAGCTCGCCGGGAGGGGGCTCTAACGAG. Protein: CASSSPGGGSNE. The full CDR3 protein reads CASSSPGGGSNEQYF. J is TRBJ2-7 and V is TRBV5-4, with TRBD2 as a possible D gene (8 bases). Read coverage stops 3 residues before the CDR3 terminus; the germline J gene supplies the remainder. The germline gives CDR1 SGHNT, CDR2 YYREEE (reference sequence). Trimming took 3 bases from V and 5 from J, leaving 18 bases between them. CDR3 length: 15 amino acids.

Worth noting for this clone: The CDR3 is cut off 3 residues early in the read; its end comes from the germline J gene. The chain uses TRBV5-1 and TRBJ2-7; D gene ambiguous. The CDR3 runs 13 residues. Germline CDR1 and CDR2: SGHRS and YFSETQ. The ends were cut back, 1 base at V and 2 bases at J, with 7 bases in the middle. The sequenced CDR3 bases are TGCGCCAGCAGCTTGTTAGTGACCTACGAG. This encodes CASSLLVTYE. The CDR3, in full, reads CASSLLVTYEQYF.

Comments on this clone: Read sequence stops 3 residues before the CDR3 end, and the germline J gene provides the missing end. The chain is built from TRBV5-1 and TRBJ2-7, with D perhaps TRBD2 (7 bases). Germline CDR1 and CDR2: SGHRS and YFSETQ. CDR3 length: 13 residues. V was trimmed by 2 bases and J by 4 bases, leaving 10 bases between them. CDR3 region: CASSFAGAYEQYF. The CDR3 bases that were read are TGCGCCAGCAGCTTTGCGGGGGCATACGAG.

This clone is called medium-sized based on its frequency. The read terminates 3 residues ahead of where the CDR3 ends, so the germline J gene completes it. Other nucleotide sequences in the sample specify the same CDR3. The chain employs TRBV7-6 and TRBJ1-1; TRBD1 matches 7 bases. Germline V gene lookup returns CDR1 SGHVS and CDR2 FNYEAQ. The CDR3 is made up of 14 amino acids. The V and J ends lost 1 base and 5 bases, in that order; junction bases with no gene match: 4. CDR3 sequence: CASSLGAGGTEAFF. The sequenced part of the CDR3 DNA is TGTGCCAGCAGCTTAGGCGCAGGGGGTACTGAA.

Remarks on this clone: With the read ending 3 residues before the CDR3 end, the germline J gene is used to fill in that end. V gene TRBV20-1 combines with J gene TRBJ1-6; no reliable D call. Trimming pared 2 bases from V and 9 bases from J, leaving 14 bases between. The germline V gene encodes CDR1 DFQATT and CDR2 SNEGSKA (reference sequence). The CDR3 consists of 14 residues. Here the CDR3 reads CSARRIQETSPLHF. CDR3 DNA, as far as it was read: TGCAGTGCTAGAAGGATTCAGGAGACTTCACCC.